The 29 T cell receptor beta chains in this list originate from one sample, sequenced in a study of cytomegalovirus exposure and HLA in healthy donors. Profiled with immunoSEQ multiplex PCR; TCRdb holds only in-frame clones, not every one. The sample yields 260,000 or so clones, about 92% seen once. Material for sequencing was PBMCs. The receptors were gathered from a woman in her twenties or thirties in good health and CMV-seronegative.

The rearrangement uses TRBV28 and TRBJ1-2; TRBD1 agrees at 11 bases. Losses at the gene ends were 6 bases for V and 6 bases for J; bases not matched to a gene: 6. The CDR3 covers 14 residues. Germline V gene data show CDR1 as MDHEN and CDR2 as SYDVKM. CDR3 DNA: TGTGCCAGCAGGGACAGGGGGCGACTGGATGGCTACACCTTC. It translates to CASRDRGRLDGYTF.

The rearrangement uses TRBV4-3 and TRBJ1-4; weak D call: TRBD1 (6 bases). Germline assignment: CDR1 LGHNA and CDR2 YSLEER. Deletions cut 2 bases from V and 5 bases from J, with 15 bases between. The CDR3 totals 16 residues. This CDR3 reads CASSQRPGAKNEKLFF. The CDR3 DNA follows: TGCGCCAGCAGCCAACGACCGGGGGCTAAGAATGAAAAACTGTTTTTT.

This chain uses TRBV7-3 with TRBJ2-6; 11 bases align to TRBD2. The CDR3 extends over 17 amino acids. J lost 4 bases, V lost 3 bases, and 5 bases had no gene match. Per germline, CDR1 SGHTA and CDR2 FQGTGA. CDR3 loop: CASSFLAGGSGANVLTF. In nucleotides, the CDR3 is TGTGCCAGCAGCTTTCTAGCGGGAGGTTCGGGGGCCAACGTCCTGACTTTC. The entire variable domain, with the rest obtained from reference TRBV7-3 and TRBJ2-6, is as follows: GAGVSQTPSNKVTEKGKYVELRCDPISGHTALYWYRQSLGQGPEFLIYFQGTGAADDSGLPNDRFFAVRPEGSVSTLKIQRTERGDSAVYLCASSFLAGGSGANVLTFGAGSRLTVL.

The rearrangement links TRBV19 to TRBJ2-3; 14 bases fit TRBD2. The trim removed 5 bases at V and 3 bases at J, leaving 4 bases unmatched. This CDR3 comprises 16 residues. Germline CDR1 LNHDA, CDR2 SQIVND (reference sequence). In DNA form, the CDR3 reads TGTGCCAGTAGTCACAGGACTAGCGGGAGGACAGATACGCAGTATTTT. It specifies CASSHRTSGRTDTQYF.

This chain links TRBV6-6 with TRBJ2-3; 10 bases align to TRBD1. CDR3 length: 16 amino acids. J was trimmed by 4 bases and V by 0 bases; bases with no gene match: 4. CDR1 is MNHNY, CDR2 SVGAGI, per germline (reference sequence). The CDR3 DNA is TGTGCCAGCAGTTACTCAGGGACAGGGGTCGCAGATACGCAGTATTTT. Protein product: CASSYSGTGVADTQYF.

Regarding this clone: Other nucleotide sequences in the sample specify the same CDR3. The chain combines TRBV7-2 with TRBJ2-7; no firm D call. The CDR3 has 12 residues. V dropped 5 bases and J dropped 0 bases, with 5 bases sitting between them. The germline V gene has CDR1 SGHTA and CDR2 FQGNSA. In DNA form, the CDR3 reads TGTGCCAGCAGCCGCTCCTCCTACGAGCAGTACTTC. This translates into CASSRSSYEQYF.

The chain carries TRBV27 and TRBJ2-2, with a possible D match to TRBD1 (5 bases). CDR1 MNHEY and CDR2 SMNVEV come from the germline V gene (reference sequence). Trimming took 6 bases from V and 6 from J, leaving 17 bases between them. This CDR3 is built from 15 residues. The CDR3 sequence: CASSSAWQGPGELFF. The CDR3 DNA reads TGTGCCAGCAGCTCTGCGTGGCAGGGCCCCGGGGAGCTGTTTTTT.

V usage is TRBV19 and J usage is TRBJ2-7; TRBD2 aligns across 8 bases. V shed 5 bases and J 5 bases; nucleotides not matched to a gene: 11. The CDR3 is 15 residues long. Germline V gene data show CDR1 as LNHDA and CDR2 as SQIVND (reference sequence). CDR3 sequence reads: CASSAGTRGTHEQYF. For the CDR3, the DNA is TGTGCCAGTAGTGCCGGGACTAGGGGAACCCACGAGCAGTACTTC.

The chain uses TRBV9 and TRBJ2-7; 9 nucleotides line up with TRBD2. The CDR3 contains 12 residues. CDR1 SGDLS and CDR2 YYNGEE come from the germline V gene. V shed 3 bases, J shed 7 bases, and the junction held 2 bases outside the gene matches. CDR3 in amino acids: CASSALAGEQYF. As DNA, the CDR3 is TGTGCCAGCAGCGCCCTAGCGGGGGAGCAGTACTTC.

This clone came up once. V gene TRBV5-1 combines with J gene TRBJ2-7; 10 bases are shared with TRBD2. V shed 1 base, J shed 5 bases, and the junction held 12 bases outside the gene matches. CDR3 size: 17 residues. Per germline, CDR1 SGHRS and CDR2 YFSETQ. The CDR3 region has the DNA TGCGCCAGCAGCTTGTTATTTTCTAGCGGGAGCCTGGACGAGCAGTACTTC. It specifies CASSLLFSSGSLDEQYF. Filled out from reference TRBV5-1 and TRBJ2-7, the complete variable domain reads KAGVTQTPRYLIKTRGQQVTLSCSPISGHRSVSWYQQTPGQGLQFLFEYFSETQRNKGNFPGRFSGRQFSNSRSEMNVSTLELGDSALYLCASSLLFSSGSLDEQYFGPGTRLTVT.

CDR3 sequence: CASTFLYEQFF. CDR3 nucleotide sequence: TGTGCCAGCACTTTCCTATATGAGCAGTTCTTC. The gene calls are TRBV6-6 and TRBJ2-1; D is uncertain. V lost 7 bases and J lost 8, with 9 bases in between. Germline-derived CDR1 and CDR2 are MNHNY and SVGAGI (reference sequence). The CDR3 spans 11 residues.

CDR3 DNA sequence: TGTGCCAGCAGCTTCCCAGGGAGAGACTATGGCTACACCTTC. Protein: CASSFPGRDYGYTF. The chain is built from TRBV7-9 and TRBJ1-2; perhaps TRBD1 as D (5 bases). Trimming took 3 bases from V and 3 from J, leaving 11 bases between them. Germline loops: CDR1 SEHNR, CDR2 FQNEAQ (reference sequence). There are 14 residues in the CDR3.

This clone has a handful of counts. The chain has TRBV5-1 and TRBJ2-1, with TRBD2 as a possible D gene (6 bases). Trimming removed 0 bases at V and 4 bases at J, with 20 bases between. Germline V gene data show CDR1 as SGHRS and CDR2 as YFSETQ. This CDR3 is 18 amino acids long. CDR3 DNA: TGCGCCAGCAGCTTGGGGGTTGGCGGGGACCCTACTTACAATGAGCAGTTCTTC. This sequence encodes CASSLGVGGDPTYNEQFF.

This sequence joins TRBV7-3 and TRBJ2-1; TRBD2 is a possible D gene (6 bases). Germline CDR1 and CDR2: SGHTA and FQGTGA. Trimming removed 5 bases at V and 0 bases at J, with 14 bases between. This CDR3 is 16 amino acids long. CDR3 nucleotide sequence: TGTGCCAGCAGCGAAAATAGCGGAAGCTCCTACAATGAGCAGTTCTTC. It yields the protein CASSENSGSSYNEQFF.

The chain couples TRBV19 to TRBJ1-5, with D perhaps TRBD1 (6 bases). V lost 3 bases and J lost 4, with 10 bases in between. The CDR3 spans 14 residues. CDR1 and CDR2 (germline): LNHDA, SQIVND (reference sequence). The CDR3 sequence is CASSIPGANQPQHF. The CDR3 DNA reads as TGTGCCAGTAGTATTCCAGGGGCTAATCAGCCCCAGCATTTT.

The gene calls are TRBV29-1 and TRBJ2-5, with D possibly being TRBD1 or TRBD2 (5 bases each). The germline gives CDR1 SQVTM, CDR2 ANQGSEA. V lost 6 bases, J lost 7 bases, and 15 bases lay in between. The CDR3 length is 12 residues. CDR3 coding DNA: TGCAGCGTGCCGGGACCCCGTGGGACCCAGTACTTC. This translates into CSVPGPRGTQYF.

The rearrangement joins TRBV4-1 to TRBJ2-5; D is unclear. The CDR3 is 18 amino acids. V lost 0 bases to trimming and J lost 7 bases, with 24 bases between them. CDR1 is MGHRA and CDR2 is YSYEKL in the germline V gene. For the CDR3, the DNA is TGCGCCAGCAGCCAAGAACCGTCGGGTGCGGCCACCCCGGGGACCCAGTACTTC. Amino acids: CASSQEPSGAATPGTQYF.

This clone was picked up one time. The J gene is TRBJ2-1, the V gene TRBV29-1; no firm D call. The CDR3 length is 13 residues. Trimming took 4 bases from V and 4 from J, leaving 11 bases between them. The germline V gene has CDR1 SQVTM and CDR2 ANQGSEA. CDR3 protein: CSVGQTIYNEQFF. CDR3 DNA sequence: TGCAGCGTTGGGCAGACGATTTACAATGAGCAGTTCTTC.

The J gene is TRBJ2-5, the V gene TRBV18, with D hard to call. The CDR3 is 12 amino acids. Germline CDR1 reads KGHSH; CDR2 reads LQKENI. V dropped 3 bases and J dropped 5 bases, with 7 bases sitting between them. The CDR3 DNA is TGTGCCAGCTCACCGAGATCGGAGACCCAGTACTTC. Translation: CASSPRSETQYF.

The chain's CDR3 is CASSPRTSGPYEQYF. CDR3 coding DNA: TGTGCCAGCAGCCCGAGGACTAGCGGACCCTACGAGCAGTACTTC. The J gene is TRBJ2-7, the V gene TRBV5-4, with 10 bases that match TRBD2. Germline loops: CDR1 SGHNT, CDR2 YYREEE (reference sequence). CDR3 size: 15 residues. With 4 bases clipped from V and 2 bases from J, the junction kept 6 bases outside the gene matches.

The chain recombines TRBV5-1 with TRBJ2-1, with TRBD2 matching over 7 bases. The V and J ends lost 6 bases and 0 bases, in that order; junction bases with no gene match: 12. This CDR3 region has 17 residues. Germline V lookup: CDR1 SGHRS, CDR2 YFSETQ. This CDR3 reads CASMLTKASGSYNEQFF. The CDR3 coding sequence is TGCGCCAGCATGTTGACTAAGGCTAGCGGCTCCTACAATGAGCAGTTCTTC.

The chain employs TRBV11-2 and TRBJ2-5, with D possibly called TRBD1 or TRBD2 (6 bases each). The CDR3 covers 15 residues. V lost 1 base, J lost 5 bases, and 14 bases lay in between. The germline V gene encodes CDR1 SGHAT and CDR2 FQNNGV. For the CDR3, the DNA is TGTGCCAGCAGCTTAGCGGGCGGGACAAGGGAGACCCAGTACTTC. This codes for CASSLAGGTRETQYF.

The chain recombines TRBV4-3 with TRBJ2-1, with 9 bases lining up with TRBD2. V was clipped by 0 bases and J by 7 bases; unmatched bases: 10. In germline, CDR1 is LGHNA, CDR2 YSLEER. The CDR3 runs 17 residues. The CDR3 nucleotides are TGCGCCAGCAGCCAAGATCGAATAGCGGGAGCGCTAAATGAGCAGTTCTTC. Protein: CASSQDRIAGALNEQFF.

The count of this clone is one. The chain recombines TRBV28 with TRBJ2-7; D uncertain. The CDR3 is 14 amino acids. Germline CDR1 reads MDHEN; CDR2 reads SYDVKM. V was cut by 2 bases and J by 9 bases, with 17 bases left in between. CDR3 region: CASSLPLPSGWQYF. As DNA, the CDR3 is TGTGCCAGCAGTTTACCTCTACCCTCCGGCTGGCAGTACTTC.

The CDR3 sequence: CASSSSSYEQYF. The DNA of the CDR3 is TGTGCCAGCAGCTCGAGCTCCTACGAGCAGTACTTC. This chain uses TRBV13 with TRBJ2-7; D remains unclear. The germline V gene encodes CDR1 PRHDT and CDR2 FYEKMQ (reference sequence). Trimming stripped 4 bases from V and 0 bases from J, with 4 bases between. This CDR3 is built from 12 residues.

This chain connects TRBV27 to TRBJ2-1; possibly TRBD1 for D (6 bases). The germline CDR1 and CDR2 sequences are MNHEY and SMNVEV (reference sequence). V gave up 4 bases and J gave up 9 bases, with 16 bases separating them. The CDR3 length is 14 residues. The CDR3 nucleotides are TGTGCCAGCAGTTATAGGGGGTTTTGGAGTGAGCAGTTCTTC. This sequence encodes CASSYRGFWSEQFF.

The rearrangement uses TRBV6-1 and TRBJ2-7; 10 bases agree with TRBD2. This CDR3 region has 14 residues. Germline loops: CDR1 MNHNS, CDR2 SASEGT. The ends lost 7 bases at V and 4 bases at J; junction bases unmatched: 7. CDR3 in amino acids: CASNLGLAWYEQYF. The CDR3 bases are TGTGCCAGCAACCTGGGACTAGCGTGGTACGAGCAGTACTTC.

The rearrangement joins TRBV7-6 to TRBJ1-1; 9 nucleotides line up with TRBD1. V dropped 5 bases and J dropped 1; count of bases not matched to a gene: 2. CDR1 and CDR2 from the germline V gene are SGHVS and FNYEAQ. The CDR3 length is 14 residues. CDR3 DNA: TGTGCCAGCAGCGGGGGACAGGGGAACACTGAAGCTTTCTTT. This gives the protein CASSGGQGNTEAFF.

This clone was counted between two and nine times. This rearrangement joins TRBV6-5 to TRBJ2-7, with a tentative D call TRBD2 (6 bases). The germline gives CDR1 MNHEY, CDR2 SVGAGI. CDR3 length: 13 residues. V shed 7 bases and J shed 2 bases, with 12 bases lying between them. The CDR3 nucleotides read TGTGCCAGCAACCCCCGGGGGACCTACGAGCAGTACTTC. Amino acid sequence: CASNPRGTYEQYF.